The present T cell receptor beta chain was sequenced within a study of T cell responses to AZD1222 COVID-19 vaccine. V shed 1 base and J shed 7 bases, with 11 bases lying between them. The length of the CDR3 is 14 residues. The germline gives CDR1 MGHDK, CDR2 SYGVNS. Data came from immunoSEQ multiplex PCR; TCRdb stores just in-frame clones and leaves some out. This sample carries approximately 150,000 clones, 94% of them seen once, and the ten largest clones take roughly 1.2%. The study, taken as a whole, reports: Unmutated variant regions are reportedly the target of nearly half of TCRs that are spike-specific. The donor cohort was predominantly white British with a female majority, and clonal diversity may have been underestimated.

Remarks on this clone: What it binds is unknown.

The sample here was peripheral blood, taken on day 0 of AZD1222 vaccination. The chain carries TRBV25-1 and TRBJ1-5; no reliable D call. The TCR originated in an adult in good health. The chain's CDR3 is CASSEWGPGQPQHF. The CDR3 DNA reads TGTGCCAGCAGTGAATGGGGTCCGGGACAGCCCCAGCATTTT.